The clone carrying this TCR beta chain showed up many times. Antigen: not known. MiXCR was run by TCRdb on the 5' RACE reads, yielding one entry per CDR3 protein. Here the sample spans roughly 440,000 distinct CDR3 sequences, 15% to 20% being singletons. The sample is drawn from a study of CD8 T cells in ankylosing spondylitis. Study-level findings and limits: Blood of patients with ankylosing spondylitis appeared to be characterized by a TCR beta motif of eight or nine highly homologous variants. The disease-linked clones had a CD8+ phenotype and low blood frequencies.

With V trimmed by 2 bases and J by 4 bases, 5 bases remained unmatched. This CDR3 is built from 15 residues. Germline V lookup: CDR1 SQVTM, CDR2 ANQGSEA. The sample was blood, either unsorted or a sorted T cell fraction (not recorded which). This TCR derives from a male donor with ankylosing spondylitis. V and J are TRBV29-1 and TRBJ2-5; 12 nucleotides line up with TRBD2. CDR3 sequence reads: CSVESLAGGVETQYF. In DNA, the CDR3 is TGCAGCGTTGAAAGCCTAGCGGGAGGGGTAGAGACCCAGTACTTC.